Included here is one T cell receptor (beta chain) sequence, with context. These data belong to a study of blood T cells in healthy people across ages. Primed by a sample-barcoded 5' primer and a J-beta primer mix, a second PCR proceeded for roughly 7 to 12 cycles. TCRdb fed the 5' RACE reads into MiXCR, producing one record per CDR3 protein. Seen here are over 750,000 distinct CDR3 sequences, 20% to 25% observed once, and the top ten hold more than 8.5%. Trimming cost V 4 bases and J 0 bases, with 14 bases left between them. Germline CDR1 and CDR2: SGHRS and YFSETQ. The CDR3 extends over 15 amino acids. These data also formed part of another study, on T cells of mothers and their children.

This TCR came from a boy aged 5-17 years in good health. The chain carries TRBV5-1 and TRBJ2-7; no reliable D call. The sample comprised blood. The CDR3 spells CASSTTGVSSYEQYF. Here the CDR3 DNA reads TGCGCCAGCAGCACCACGGGCGTGAGCTCCTACGAGCAGTACTTC.